The entry below gives a single T cell receptor (beta chain) sequence along with its context. Antigen unknown. The sample belongs to a study of PD-L1 blockade in urothelial cancer. Study-wide findings and caveats: TCR clonality was measured in pretreatment peripheral blood. Clonality below the median predicted better survival.

The method was immunoSEQ multiplex PCR; TCRdb's version includes in-frame clones alone and lacks a portion of them. The sample records about 91,000 clones, roughly 80% being singletons. V lost 2 bases to trimming and J lost 7 bases; unmatched junction nucleotides: 8. Per the germline V gene, CDR1 is MNHNY and CDR2 is SVGAGI (reference sequence). This CDR3 spans 16 amino acids. Time point of the sample: peripheral blood 6 weeks after treatment start. The gene calls are TRBV6-6 and TRBJ1-5, with 10 bases identical to TRBD1. The origin of this receptor is a man between 65 and 85 years old with urothelial cancer. The sequencing here drew on PBMCs, taken around atezolizumab (anti-PD-L1) treatment. CDR3 amino acids: CASSYTGQGGSQPQHF. The CDR3 nucleotides read TGTGCCAGCAGTTACACCGGACAGGGGGGAAGCCAGCCCCAGCATTTT.